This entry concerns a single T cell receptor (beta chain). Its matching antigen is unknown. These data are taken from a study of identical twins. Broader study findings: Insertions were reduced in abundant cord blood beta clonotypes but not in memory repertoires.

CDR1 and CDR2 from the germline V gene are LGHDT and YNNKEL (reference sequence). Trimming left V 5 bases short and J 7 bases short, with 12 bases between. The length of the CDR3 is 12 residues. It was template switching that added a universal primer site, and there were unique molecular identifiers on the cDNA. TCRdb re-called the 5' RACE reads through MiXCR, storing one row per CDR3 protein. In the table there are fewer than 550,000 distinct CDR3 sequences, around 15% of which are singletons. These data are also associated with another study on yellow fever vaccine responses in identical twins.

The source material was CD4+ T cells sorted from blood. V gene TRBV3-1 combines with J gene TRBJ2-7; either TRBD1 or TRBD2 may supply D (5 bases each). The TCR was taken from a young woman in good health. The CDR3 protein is CASSNRDVEQYF. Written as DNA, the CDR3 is TGTGCCAGCAGCAACCGGGACGTGGAGCAGTACTTC.